Detailed here is one T cell receptor (beta chain). The antigen is not known. This record belongs to a study of shared clonotypes between healthy human individuals. General observations from the study: Clonotype sharing across donors was expected to vary with sequencing depth.

Researchers divided each subset's genomic DNA evenly across several immunoSEQ plates. How the authors handled the data: Filtering differed since immunoSEQ provided only junctions, with no quality scores. The method was immunoSEQ multiplex PCR; TCRdb's version includes in-frame clones alone and lacks a portion of them. That table furnishes V, J and clone size, whereas the DNA furnished D and trimming. This sample yields about 1.5 million clones, of which under 99% are seen a single time; about 0.42% belongs to the top ten. CDR1 MNHEY and CDR2 SMNVEV come from the germline V gene (reference sequence). This CDR3 has 16 residues. V gave up 1 base and J gave up 7 bases, with 20 bases separating them.

The gene calls are TRBV27 and TRBJ2-7, with D possibly being TRBD1 or TRBD2 (5 bases each). The clonotype was recovered from a man aged 25-45 years in good health. Sequencing was done on a sample of naive CD4+ T cells sorted from blood. Regarding subset: CD45RA+ positively selected. CDR3 nucleotide sequence: TGTGCCAGCAGTTTATTACCCACGGGGCCCCTGGGGGAGCAGTACTTC. This translates into CASSLLPTGPLGEQYF.